The 10 T cell receptor beta chains below all came from one sample that was sequenced in a study of blood T cell repertoires in COVID-19. Libraries were prepared by immunoSEQ multiplex PCR; TCRdb keeps only in-frame clonotypes and omits some of them. This table holds about 290,000 clones, 89% found once. The source material was peripheral blood. Receptors were obtained from a woman between 40 and 55 years old who had recovered from COVID-19.

CDR3 in amino acids: CASSLGRGQETQYF. The DNA for the CDR3 is TGTGCCAGCAGCTTAGGAAGGGGGCAAGAGACCCAGTACTTC. The chain has TRBV11-1 and TRBJ2-5; D might be TRBD1 (6 bases). Germline-derived CDR1 and CDR2 are SGHAT and FQDESV (reference sequence). Trimming cost V 1 base and J 2 bases, with 8 bases left between them. CDR3 size: 14 residues. Full variable domain (missing parts from reference TRBV11-1 and TRBJ2-5): EAEVAQSPRYKITEKSQAVAFWCDPISGHATLYWYRQILGQGPELLVQFQDESVVDDSQLPKDRFSAERLKGVDSTLKIQPAELGDSAMYLCASSLGRGQETQYFGPGTRLLVL.

The V and J genes are TRBV2 and TRBJ2-7, with D possibly being TRBD2 (5 bases). The CDR3 consists of 15 residues. The V gene lost 6 bases and the J gene lost 1 base, with 16 bases spanning the gap. Germline V gene data show CDR1 as SNHLY and CDR2 as FYNNEI. CDR3 nucleotide sequence: TGTGCCAGCAGCGAGGAGCGGAGCGTATCCTACGAGCAGTACTTC. Protein: CASSEERSVSYEQYF.

The chain has TRBV24-1 and TRBJ2-3; the D gene is possibly TRBD1 (6 bases). The germline gives CDR1 KGHDR, CDR2 SFDVKD. V was cut by 0 bases and J by 6 bases, with 12 bases left in between. The CDR3 covers 15 residues. The CDR3 DNA follows: TGTGCCACCAGTGATTTGACAGGGAGTGGGGATACGCAGTATTTT. Translated, it gives CATSDLTGSGDTQYF.

This clone was found a few times. The chain recombines TRBV25-1 with TRBJ1-2; D not certain. The CDR3 covers 14 residues. Germline CDR1 reads MGHDK; CDR2 reads SYGVNS. V dropped 3 bases and J dropped 0 bases, with 8 bases sitting between them. The CDR3 DNA follows: TGTGCCAGCAGTGATCATAGCGCTAACTATGGCTACACCTTC. It is translated as CASSDHSANYGYTF.

V usage is TRBV25-1 and J usage is TRBJ1-1; 9 bases agree with TRBD1. J was trimmed by 11 bases and V by 7 bases; bases with no gene match: 8. The CDR3 is 12 amino acids. CDR1 MGHDK and CDR2 SYGVNS come from the germline V gene. This CDR3 is CASITGTGPAFF. The CDR3 nucleotides are TGTGCCAGCATTACGGGGACAGGGCCCGCTTTCTTT.

The chain has TRBV7-9 and TRBJ2-5; TRBD2 aligns across 7 bases. Per germline, CDR1 SEHNR and CDR2 FQNEAQ (reference sequence). Germline trimming cut 3 bases from V and 2 bases from J; bases unmatched to any gene: 3. The CDR3 contains 14 residues. CDR3 amino acids: CASSLASGQETQYF. The CDR3 region has the DNA TGTGCCAGCAGCTTGGCTAGCGGACAAGAGACCCAGTACTTC.

This clone was seen once. The V gene is TRBV5-1, the J gene TRBJ1-1; weak D call: TRBD1 (6 bases). CDR1 SGHRS and CDR2 YFSETQ come from the germline V gene. This CDR3 spans 13 amino acids. The ends were cut back, 3 bases at V and 3 bases at J, with 9 bases in the middle. CDR3 in amino acids: CASSSGTYTEAFF. CDR3 nucleotide sequence: TGCGCCAGCAGCTCAGGGACATACACTGAAGCTTTCTTT. The full variable domain, in which reference TRBV5-1 and TRBJ1-1 provide the parts outside the CDR3, is KAGVTQTPRYLIKTRGQQVTLSCSPISGHRSVSWYQQTPGQGLQFLFEYFSETQRNKGNFPGRFSGRQFSNSRSEMNVSTLELGDSALYLCASSSGTYTEAFFGQGTRLTVV.

The V call is TRBV19, the J call TRBJ2-3; TRBD1 agrees at 7 bases. The CDR3 is 15 residues long. Germline V gene data show CDR1 as LNHDA and CDR2 as SQIVND (reference sequence). The J segment lost 0 bases and the V segment lost 7 bases, leaving 7 bases of the junction unmatched. The CDR3 DNA is TGTGCCAGTACCACCGGGACAGTGAGCACAGATACGCAGTATTTT. It codes for CASTTGTVSTDTQYF.

CDR3: CASSLVASYEQYF. In DNA, the CDR3 is TGTGCCAGCAGCTTAGTGGCTTCCTACGAGCAGTACTTC. The chain recombines TRBV7-9 with TRBJ2-7; D remains ambiguous. The CDR3 length is 13 residues. CDR1 is SEHNR, CDR2 FQNEAQ, per germline (reference sequence). V was pared by 1 base and J by 1 base, with 5 bases between.

This sequence joins TRBV6-5 and TRBJ2-7; D might be TRBD2 (5 bases). Between the trimmed V and J ends, which lost 6 bases and 7 bases, there was a span of 19 bases. Germline-derived CDR1 and CDR2 are MNHEY and SVGAGI. This CDR3 is 14 amino acids long. The CDR3 loop reads CASSPGEFYVEQYF. CDR3 DNA sequence: TGTGCCAGCAGCCCCGGGGAGTTCTACGTGGAGCAGTACTTC.